The clone carrying this T cell receptor (beta chain) came up a few times. Its cognate antigen is unknown. The sample comes from a study of CD4 T cells in relation to SARS-CoV-2 and coronaviruses. Study at large: After roughly 11 days of antigen culture, PBMC TCR beta CDR3s were sequenced. The restricting HLA molecule for shared crossreactive spike epitopes was mapped. Study outcomes and limitations: SARS-CoV-2-driven expansion was significantly weaker in crossreactive than monoreactive clones.

Sequenced by immunoSEQ multiplex PCR; TCRdb stores in-frame clones only, minus some. In the table there are 20,000 to 30,000 clones, 65% to 85% of which are singletons. Unexposed donor CD4+ T cells date from about 2011-2018, before the COVID-19 pandemic. CD4+ T cells were isolated from the cells after about 11 days of culture. The CDR3 has 12 residues. V lost 0 bases and J lost 3, with 2 bases in between. Looked up from germline, CDR1 is SGDLS and CDR2 is YYNGEE. The V call is TRBV9, the J call TRBJ2-3; D unresolved. The origin of this receptor is a human donor in good health. Sequencing was performed on CD4+ T cells from PBMCs, cultured in vitro. CDR3 bases: TGTGCCAGCAGCGTAGGGACAGATACGCAGTATTTT. Translation gives CASSVGTDTQYF.